This is a list of T cell receptor beta chains from one sample in a study of beta chain features in type 1 diabetes. This table comes from immunoSEQ multiplex PCR, and its TCRdb copy is limited to in-frame clones, with some not included. The sample shows about 350,000 clones, about 18% of them seen only once. The sample was naive CD4+ T cells from blood. All receptors derive from a woman in her late teens or twenties in good health. CDR3s include the opening cysteine and the closing phenylalanine or tryptophan. Each record gives: J gene, CDR3 length, V gene, clone size, D gene, CDR3 protein, CDR3 DNA. D genes are given only for firm matches. Clone size is given for some rows only: seen once, a few or many times, or a class if the clone is expanded.

J: TRBJ1-1
length: 12
V: TRBV30
size: few
D: TRBD1
CDR3: CACTGVNTEAFF
DNA: TGTGCCTGTACAGGGGTGAACACTGAAGCTTTCTTT

J: TRBJ1-1
length: 16
V: TRBV18
size: .
D: .
CDR3: CASSPTPTRGSTEAFF
DNA: TGTGCCAGCTCACCAACCCCAACCCGGGGGAGCACTGAAGCTTTCTTT

J: TRBJ2-1
length: 14
V: TRBV5-1
size: once
D: .
CDR3: CASIQGWSYNEQFF
DNA: TGCGCCAGCATCCAGGGGTGGTCCTACAATGAGCAGTTCTTC

J: TRBJ1-6
length: 16
V: TRBV30
size: few
D: TRBD1
CDR3: CAWSVLRGPGNSPLHF
DNA: TGTGCCTGGAGTGTACTGAGGGGGCCGGGTAATTCACCCCTCCACTTT

J: TRBJ2-5
length: 17
V: TRBV7-9
size: .
D: TRBD1
CDR3: CASSPMGLGQGRETQYF
DNA: TGTGCCAGCAGTCCAATGGGCCTGGGACAGGGTAGGGAGACCCAGTACTTC

J: TRBJ2-5
length: 13
V: TRBV7-9
size: .
D: .
CDR3: CASSQSAQETQYF
DNA: TGTGCCAGCAGCCAGTCAGCGCAAGAGACCCAGTACTTC

J: TRBJ1-1
length: 10
V: TRBV30
size: .
D: .
CDR3: CAGGFTEAFF
DNA: TGTGCCGGAGGGTTCACTGAAGCTTTCTTT

J: TRBJ1-5
length: 13
V: TRBV6-4
size: .
D: .
CDR3: CASGRGGDQPQHF
DNA: TGTGCCAGCGGGAGGGGGGGAGATCAGCCCCAGCATTTT

J: TRBJ1-4
length: 13
V: TRBV4-2
size: .
D: .
CDR3: CASSQGAGEKLFF
DNA: TGTGCCAGCAGCCAGGGGGCAGGTGAAAAACTGTTTTTT

J: TRBJ2-1
length: 14
V: TRBV7-9
size: .
D: TRBD2
CDR3: CASSPLGGWNEQFF
DNA: TGTGCCAGCAGTCCGTTGGGGGGGTGGAATGAGCAGTTCTTC

J: TRBJ2-7
length: 13
V: TRBV6-6
size: .
D: .
CDR3: CATLGGATYEQYF
DNA: TGTGCCACCCTGGGGGGAGCAACGTACGAGCAGTACTTC

J: TRBJ1-4
length: 12
V: TRBV7-2
size: few
D: .
CDR3: CASRQGGEKLFF
DNA: TGTGCCAGCAGACAGGGTGGCGAAAAACTGTTTTTT

J: TRBJ2-1
length: 18
V: TRBV9
size: .
D: TRBD2
CDR3: CASSLQGLAGGARNEQFF
DNA: TGTGCCAGCAGCTTACAGGGACTAGCGGGGGGGGCTAGGAATGAGCAGTTCTTC

J: TRBJ2-1
length: 15
V: TRBV18
size: .
D: TRBD2
CDR3: CASSPGSGNYNEQFF
DNA: TGTGCCAGCTCACCAGGAAGCGGGAACTACAATGAGCAGTTCTTC

J: TRBJ2-2
length: 13
V: TRBV30
size: once
D: .
CDR3: CAWSRREAGELFF
DNA: TGTGCCTGGAGTAGACGCGAGGCCGGGGAGCTGTTTTTT

J: TRBJ2-1
length: 14
V: TRBV6-6
size: .
D: TRBD1
CDR3: CASSSGGAYNEQFF
DNA: TGTGCCAGCAGTTCAGGGGGAGCCTACAATGAGCAGTTCTTC

J: TRBJ2-5
length: 16
V: TRBV7-8
size: .
D: .
CDR3: CASSLNGLLGRETQYF
DNA: TGTGCCAGCAGCTTAAACGGACTTCTGGGAAGGGAGACCCAGTACTTC

J: TRBJ2-5
length: 13
V: TRBV29-1
size: few
D: .
CDR3: CSVERGGAETQYF
DNA: TGCAGCGTTGAGCGCGGCGGGGCCGAGACCCAGTACTTC

J: TRBJ1-1
length: 13
V: TRBV6-5
size: few
D: .
CDR3: CASSFGRNTEAFF
DNA: TGTGCCAGCAGTTTTGGGCGGAACACTGAAGCTTTCTTT

J: TRBJ2-1
length: 15
V: TRBV5-6
size: .
D: TRBD2
CDR3: CASSPLAGAYNEQFF
DNA: TGTGCCAGCAGCCCACTAGCGGGAGCCTACAATGAGCAGTTCTTC

J: TRBJ1-3
length: 11
V: TRBV29-1
size: few
D: .
CDR3: CSVRQGNTIYF
DNA: TGCAGCGTTCGACAGGGAAACACCATATATTTT

J: TRBJ2-2
length: 14
V: TRBV5-4
size: .
D: TRBD1
CDR3: CASSQGARGGELFF
DNA: TGTGCCAGCAGCCAGGGGGCGCGGGGCGGGGAGCTGTTTTTT

J: TRBJ2-3
length: 13
V: TRBV19
size: .
D: .
CDR3: CASSDRRTDTQYF
DNA: TGTGCCAGTAGCGACAGGCGCACAGATACGCAGTATTTT

J: TRBJ1-3
length: 13
V: TRBV30
size: few
D: .
CDR3: CAWSPSERGTIYF
DNA: TGTGCCTGGAGCCCCTCGGAGCGGGGCACCATATATTTT

J: TRBJ2-1
length: 17
V: TRBV14
size: few
D: .
CDR3: CASSLSYPLSSYNEQFF
DNA: TGTGCCAGCAGCCTTTCCTACCCTTTGAGCTCCTACAATGAGCAGTTCTTC

J: TRBJ1-4
length: 14
V: TRBV30
size: .
D: .
CDR3: CAWSQGRTNEKLFF
DNA: TGTGCCTGGAGCCAGGGGCGGACTAATGAAAAACTGTTTTTT

J: TRBJ2-1
length: 15
V: TRBV11-2
size: few
D: .
CDR3: CASSLDVAAYNEQFF
DNA: TGTGCCAGCAGCTTAGATGTGGCGGCGTACAATGAGCAGTTCTTC

J: TRBJ2-7
length: 13
V: TRBV7-3
size: .
D: TRBD1
CDR3: CASSPTAGGEQYF
DNA: TGTGCCAGCAGCCCGACGGCAGGGGGCGAGCAGTACTTC

J: TRBJ2-1
length: 12
V: TRBV30
size: .
D: .
CDR3: CAWSPPFNEQFF
DNA: TGTGCCTGGAGCCCCCCGTTCAATGAGCAGTTCTTC

J: TRBJ2-3
length: 20
V: TRBV2
size: few
D: .
CDR3: CASSVSEGDYQRAPTDTQYF
DNA: TGTGCCAGCAGTGTCTCGGAGGGGGACTACCAGAGGGCCCCCACAGATACGCAGTATTTT

J: TRBJ2-2
length: 18
V: TRBV19
size: once
D: TRBD2
CDR3: CASRRTSGGASNTGELFF
DNA: TGTGCCAGTAGAAGGACTAGCGGAGGCGCCTCGAACACCGGGGAGCTGTTTTTT

J: TRBJ1-1
length: 14
V: TRBV10-3
size: few
D: TRBD1
CDR3: CAIGGDRGNTEAFF
DNA: TGTGCCATCGGCGGGGACAGGGGGAACACTGAAGCTTTCTTT

J: TRBJ2-3
length: 15
V: TRBV14
size: .
D: .
CDR3: CASSPPGAGTDTQYF
DNA: TGTGCCAGCAGCCCGCCAGGAGCGGGCACAGATACGCAGTATTTT

J: TRBJ2-1
length: 14
V: TRBV6-5
size: few
D: TRBD1
CDR3: CASSFRGSNNEQFF
DNA: TGTGCCAGCAGTTTCAGGGGGAGTAACAATGAGCAGTTCTTC

J: TRBJ1-5
length: 15
V: TRBV12-5
size: few
D: TRBD1
CDR3: CASDFGDRQESPQHF
DNA: TGTGCTAGTGACTTCGGGGACAGGCAGGAATCGCCCCAGCATTTT

J: TRBJ1-4
length: 11
V: TRBV20-1
size: .
D: .
CDR3: CSALEGRKLFF
DNA: TGCAGTGCTCTAGAGGGGAGGAAACTGTTTTTT

J: TRBJ2-3
length: 13
V: TRBV25-1
size: few
D: TRBD1
CDR3: CASSVPGQNTQYF
DNA: TGTGCCAGCAGTGTTCCGGGACAGAATACGCAGTATTTT

J: TRBJ2-5
length: 12
V: TRBV18
size: .
D: .
CDR3: CASSPYQETQYF
DNA: TGTGCCAGCTCACCTTATCAAGAGACCCAGTACTTC

J: TRBJ2-1
length: 16
V: TRBV4-2
size: .
D: TRBD2
CDR3: CASSQDGAGGVREQFF
DNA: TGTGCCAGCAGCCAAGATGGAGCGGGGGGGGTCAGGGAGCAGTTCTTC

J: TRBJ1-6
length: 13
V: TRBV25-1
size: few
D: .
CDR3: CASSTDGNSPLHF
DNA: TGTGCCAGCTCGACAGATGGTAATTCACCCCTCCACTTT

J: TRBJ2-2
length: 18
V: TRBV7-8
size: .
D: TRBD2
CDR3: CASSSGLAGSTNTGELFF
DNA: TGTGCCAGCAGCTCGGGACTAGCGGGGAGTACAAACACCGGGGAGCTGTTTTTT